The 26 T cell receptor beta chains presented below share a single source sample, sequenced in a study of T cells in Graves' hyperthyroidism and ophthalmopathy. Using RNA transcripts as the source, TCR beta CDR3 regions were amplified. The TCR CDR3 was amplified in a first-round RT-PCR using the HTBI primer set. Via MiXCR, TCRdb re-called the multiplex PCR reads, giving one row per CDR3 protein. The data hold some 560,000 distinct CDR3 sequences, with about 15% observed a single time. The sequenced sample was blood. The origin of the receptors is a woman aged 40 to 49 with Graves' hyperthyroidism.

At least ten counts were recorded for this clonotype. The gene calls are TRBV7-2 and TRBJ2-1; no clear D gene. Germline assignment: CDR1 SGHTA and CDR2 FQGNSA. V was clipped by 1 base and J by 4 bases, with 11 bases between them. The CDR3 sequence is 15 residues long. CDR3 DNA: TGTGCCAGCAGCTTAGTGGGCGGAGAGTACAATGAGCAGTTCTTC. As protein: CASSLVGGEYNEQFF.

This clonotype was seen ten or more times. CDR3 coding DNA: TGTGCCAGCATGGTTGGCGGGAGATCGACCGGGGAGCTGTTTTTT. This gives the protein CASMVGGRSTGELFF. The chain recombines TRBV28 with TRBJ2-2; TRBD2 matches at 7 bases. CDR3 size: 15 residues. The V gene's germline CDR1 is MDHEN and CDR2 SYDVKM. V was pared by 7 bases and J by 5 bases, with 10 bases of the junction left unmatched.

This clonotype was recorded at least ten times. The gene calls are TRBV2 and TRBJ2-5, with a weak D call TRBD2 (5 bases). CDR1 SNHLY and CDR2 FYNNEI come from the germline V gene. Trimming removed 4 bases at V and 1 base at J, with 10 bases between. The CDR3 sequence is 14 residues long. The CDR3 sequence: CASSGLTTQETQYF. CDR3 DNA sequence: TGTGCCAGCAGTGGTTTGACTACCCAAGAGACCCAGTACTTC.

This clonotype came up many times. The V gene is TRBV27, the J gene TRBJ2-3, with 12 bases lining up with TRBD2. There are 17 residues in the CDR3. The V gene's germline CDR1 is MNHEY and CDR2 SMNVEV (reference sequence). With V trimmed by 7 bases and J by 0 bases, 8 bases remained unmatched. This CDR3 is CASTGLAGSSSTDTQYF. The CDR3 DNA reads as TGTGCCAGCACCGGACTAGCGGGATCTTCTAGCACAGATACGCAGTATTTT.

This clonotype was seen a few times. The J gene is TRBJ2-1, the V gene TRBV13; perhaps TRBD2 as D (6 bases). The CDR3 is 15 residues long. Trimming took off 3 bases at V and 5 bases at J, with 14 bases between the two ends. From germline, CDR1 is PRHDT and CDR2 FYEKMQ (reference sequence). CDR3 nucleotide sequence: TGTGCCAGCAGCTTGGGGAGTAGCGGTCACAATGAGCAGTTCTTC. Its translation is CASSLGSSGHNEQFF.

Worth noting for this clonotype: At one end, the junction sequence differs from germline, possibly due to a read error. V is TRBV7-2 and J is TRBJ2-7; 7 bases line up with TRBD1. The length of the CDR3 is 15 residues. Germline CDR1 is SGHTA and CDR2 is FQGNSA. CDR3 DNA: TGCGCCAGCAGCCAACTGACAGGGATATCCTACGAGCAGTACTTC. Amino acids: CASSQLTGISYEQYF.

This clonotype was observed a few times. The rearrangement uses TRBV11-3 and TRBJ2-5; 10 bases are a match to TRBD2. From germline, CDR1 is SGHNT and CDR2 YENEEA. The trim removed 0 bases at V and 4 bases at J, leaving 11 bases unmatched. The CDR3 runs 18 residues. CDR3 nucleotide sequence: TGTGCCAGCAGCTTAGAAGGGATTCTAGCGGGAGTCAGAGAGACCCAGTACTTC. Its protein is CASSLEGILAGVRETQYF.

The rearrangement links TRBV7-2 to TRBJ1-1; TRBD1 matches at 8 bases. V shed 6 bases, J shed 5 bases, and the junction held 11 bases outside the gene matches. Germline CDR1 SGHTA, CDR2 FQGNSA. The length of the CDR3 is 15 residues. The CDR3 region has the DNA TGTGCCAGCAGTGAAAGTCAGGGGGCGAGGACTGAAGCTTTCTTT. The encoded protein is CASSESQGARTEAFF.

This clonotype was counted many times. J is TRBJ1-2 and V is TRBV27; 8 bases agree with TRBD1. The germline V gene has CDR1 MNHEY and CDR2 SMNVEV (reference sequence). After removal of 3 bases from V and 8 bases from J, the junction contained 8 bases not matched to a gene. CDR3 size: 14 residues. The CDR3 DNA sequence: TGTGCCAGCAGTTTCCGTGACAGGGGCCGGGGCTACACCTTC. Its translation is CASSFRDRGRGYTF.

This chain joins TRBV5-1 and TRBJ1-2, with TRBD1 matching 12 bases. CDR3 length: 16 residues. Germline V gene data show CDR1 as SGHRS and CDR2 as YFSETQ. J gave up 4 bases and V 0 bases, and 4 bases lay outside the gene matches. CDR3 loop: CASSLVGTGGIYGYTF. Written as DNA, the CDR3 is TGCGCCAGCAGCTTGGTGGGGACAGGGGGCATCTATGGCTACACCTTC.

This clonotype was detected many times. The chain links TRBV7-8 to TRBJ2-2; a possible D gene is TRBD2 (6 bases). With 5 bases removed from V and 8 bases from J, the gap between germline ends came to 12 bases. Germline CDR1 reads SGHVS; CDR2 reads FQNEAQ. The CDR3 totals 13 residues. The CDR3 is CASSPTRLGELFF. The CDR3, as DNA: TGTGCCAGCAGCCCGACTAGGTTGGGGGAGCTGTTTTTT.

In this sample, this clonotype turned up many times. The chain has TRBV28 and TRBJ2-3, with TRBD1 matching over 9 bases. CDR1 is MDHEN, CDR2 SYDVKM, per germline. The length of the CDR3 is 16 residues. Trimming at V came to 5 bases and at J to 1 base, leaving 7 bases not matched to a gene. The CDR3 DNA follows: TGTGCCAGCAGTAACGGACAGGGGTCCGGCACAGATACGCAGTATTTT. It encodes CASSNGQGSGTDTQYF.

This clonotype showed up many times. V and J are TRBV7-9 and TRBJ1-1, with D hard to call. The V end lost 0 bases, the J end lost 1 base, and 9 bases lay between the germline ends. The CDR3 length is 15 residues. Looked up from germline, CDR1 is SEHNR and CDR2 is FQNEAQ (reference sequence). The CDR3 DNA reads TGTGCCAGCAGCTTAGCCCAACAAGCGAACACTGAAGCTTTCTTT. Translating gives CASSLAQQANTEAFF.

This clonotype showed up many times. J is TRBJ1-1 and V is TRBV2, with D maybe TRBD1 (5 bases). Germline V gives CDR1 SNHLY, CDR2 FYNNEI. Deletions cut 3 bases from V and 2 bases from J, with 13 bases between. The CDR3 contains 15 residues. The CDR3 here is CASSEPGPSNTEAFF. Here the CDR3 DNA reads TGTGCCAGCAGTGAGCCGGGGCCCTCAAACACTGAAGCTTTCTTT. Drawing the rest from reference TRBV2 and TRBJ1-1, the complete variable domain is EPEVTQTPSHQVTQMGQEVILRCVPISNHLYFYWYRQILGQKVEFLVSFYNNEISEKSEIFDDQFSVERPDGSNFTLKIRSTKLEDSAMYFCASSEPGPSNTEAFFGQGTRLTVV.

This clonotype was detected ten times or more. The chain uses TRBV3-1 and TRBJ1-6, with TRBD1 identical over 10 bases. Germline lookup yields CDR1 LGHDT and CDR2 YNNKEL (reference sequence). This CDR3 is 14 amino acids long. With V trimmed by 1 base and J by 10 bases, 1 base remained unmatched. The CDR3 coding sequence is TGTGCCAGCAGCCAAGGACAGGGGGCCTCACCCCTCCACTTT. Its protein product is CASSQGQGASPLHF. The full variable domain, with the rest looked up from reference TRBV3-1 and TRBJ1-6, is DTAVSQTPKYLVTQMGNDKSIKCEQNLGHDTMYWYKQDSKKFLKIMFSYNNKELIINETVPNRFSPKSPDKAHLNLHINSLELGDSAVYFCASSQGQGASPLHFGNGTRLTVT.

This clonotype was seen a handful of times. This sequence joins TRBV6-1 and TRBJ1-4; 8 bases are a match to TRBD1. Germline V gives CDR1 MNHNS, CDR2 SASEGT. The trim removed 5 bases at V and 2 bases at J, leaving 4 bases unmatched. The CDR3 loop spans 15 amino acids. CDR3: CASSRDRGTNEKLFF. For the CDR3, the DNA is TGTGCCAGCAGTCGTGACAGGGGCACTAATGAAAAACTGTTTTTT.

Notes on this clonotype: This sequence may be a read error, since a much larger clone differs from it by one base. V is TRBV29-1 and J is TRBJ2-7; 14 bases map to TRBD2. The end of the DNA is better explained by TRBJ2-1, so the J call may be wrong. The length of the CDR3 is 17 residues. Germline CDR1 reads SQVTM; CDR2 reads ANQGSEA. CDR3 in amino acids: CSVAGTSGSSSPYEQFF. The CDR3 nucleotides read TGCAGCGTTGCCGGGACTAGCGGGAGTAGTAGCCCTTACGAGCAGTTCTTC.

There are many counts of this clonotype. This sequence joins TRBV13 and TRBJ2-3; the D gene is possibly TRBD2 (5 bases). The CDR3 contains 17 residues. V shed 0 bases and J shed 0 bases, with 13 bases lying between them. The V gene's germline CDR1 is PRHDT and CDR2 FYEKMQ (reference sequence). CDR3 loop: CASSLGPGESSTDTQYF. DNA of the CDR3: TGTGCCAGCAGCTTAGGTCCCGGGGAGTCTAGCACAGATACGCAGTATTTT. The full variable domain, in which reference TRBV13 and TRBJ2-3 provide the parts outside the CDR3, is AAGVIQSPRHLIKEKRETATLKCYPIPRHDTVYWYQQGPGQDPQFLISFYEKMQSDKGSIPDRFSAQQFSDYHSELNMSSLELGDSALYFCASSLGPGESSTDTQYFGPGTRLTVL.

In the case of this clonotype: The conserved closing phenylalanine or tryptophan is absent in this CDR3, likely reflecting a read error. This chain connects TRBV18 to TRBJ2-3, with TRBD1 matching 9 bases. Germline CDR1 is KGHSH and CDR2 is LQKENI. V lost 3 bases, J lost 1 base, and 2 bases stayed unmatched. The length of the CDR3 is 15 residues. The CDR3 DNA follows: TGTGCCAGCTCACCCAGGACAGGGGGCACAGATACGCAGTATCTT. This codes for CASSPRTGGTDTQYL.

The CDR3 loop is CASSQLGSGSGDTQYF. The CDR3 region has the DNA TGTGCCAGCAGCCAGTTAGGTAGCGGGAGTGGAGATACGCAGTATTTT. The chain combines TRBV3-1 with TRBJ2-3; TRBD2 matches 9 bases. This CDR3 spans 16 amino acids. CDR1 is LGHDT, CDR2 YNNKEL, per germline (reference sequence). The V gene end was trimmed by 3 bases and the J gene end by 5 bases; junction bases not matched to a gene: 9.

Many counts were recorded for this clonotype. V usage is TRBV20-1 and J usage is TRBJ2-3; 9 bases agree with TRBD2. The CDR3 runs 14 residues. J gave up 0 bases and V 4 bases, and 2 bases lay outside the gene matches. CDR1 is DFQATT and CDR2 is SNEGSKA in the germline V gene (reference sequence). The CDR3 is CSAKAGGSTDTQYF. As DNA, the CDR3 is TGCAGTGCTAAGGCGGGAGGGAGCACAGATACGCAGTATTTT.

This clonotype was detected ten times or more. The junction departs from germline at one end; a sequencing error may be responsible. This chain links TRBV7-2 with TRBJ1-5, with D perhaps TRBD1 (6 bases). Germline assignment: CDR1 SGHTA and CDR2 FQGNSA. The CDR3 extends over 16 amino acids. The CDR3 DNA follows: TGTGCCAGCAGTTTAGGGGGGCCAAATAGCAATCAGCCCCAGCATTTT. The encoded protein is CASSLGGPNSNQPQHF.

This clonotype was observed once. The rearrangement uses TRBV7-2 and TRBJ2-5; 7 bases map to TRBD1. V lost 4 bases and J lost 3; bases outside the gene matches: 5. The CDR3 spans 14 residues. CDR1 is SGHTA, CDR2 FQGNSA, per germline. The CDR3 DNA follows: TGTGCCAGCAGCTGGCCCGGGACAGAAGAGACCCAGTACTTC. Translation gives CASSWPGTEETQYF.

This clonotype was counted only a few times. This chain connects TRBV5-1 to TRBJ1-4; possibly TRBD1 for D (5 bases). The CDR3 totals 15 residues. In germline, CDR1 is SGHRS, CDR2 YFSETQ. Trimming shortened V by 3 bases and J by 8 bases, and 17 bases separated the two germline ends. CDR3 DNA sequence: TGCGCCAGCAGCTCGGGGCGGGGCGAGGGAGAAAAACTGTTTTTT. Its protein is CASSSGRGEGEKLFF.

The genes are TRBV5-8 and TRBJ2-1; TRBD2 matches 11 bases. The CDR3 loop spans 14 amino acids. Germline V gene sequence: CDR1 SGHTS, CDR2 YDEGEE. With 4 bases clipped from V and 7 bases from J, the junction kept 4 bases outside the gene matches. The CDR3 region has the DNA TGTGCCAGCAGCCGGGTAGCGGGAGGGAATGAGCAGTTCTTC. Translated, it gives CASSRVAGGNEQFF.

This clonotype was found many times. The chain couples TRBV2 to TRBJ1-5, with 7 positions matching TRBD1. CDR1 SNHLY and CDR2 FYNNEI come from the germline V gene. V shed 5 bases and J 1 base; nucleotides not matched to a gene: 8. The length of the CDR3 is 16 residues. The DNA of the CDR3 is TGTGCCAGCAGTCCCACAGGGGTTGGGAGCAATCAGCCCCAGCATTTT. This encodes CASSPTGVGSNQPQHF.